Listed below are T cell receptor beta chains from one sample, sequenced in a study of siplizumab effects on memory and regulatory T cells. The table came from immunoSEQ multiplex PCR; TCRdb's copy has only in-frame clones and leaves some out. The sample holds approximately 60,000 clones, 79% seen once. Source material: memory CD4+ T cells sorted from blood. The receptors were sampled from a human donor in good health. Each CDR3 is given with its conserved first and last residue. The D gene is left open where the match is weak. Not every row has a clone size; where given, it reads once, few, many or a size class.

DNA	CDR3	V	size	J	D
TGTGCCAGCAGGAGGACAGTAAACTTTAACTATGGCTACACCTTC	CASRRTVNFNYGYTF	TRBV27	once	TRBJ1-2	.
TGTGCCAGCACCTACTGGACAGGGGGCGCCGAGCAGTACTTC	CASTYWTGGAEQYF	TRBV2	.	TRBJ2-7	TRBD1
TGTGCCAGCAGCCGATCCGCCGGGGGGGGCCCTCTTAATGAGCAGTTCTTC	CASSRSAGGGPLNEQFF	TRBV5-4	.	TRBJ2-1	TRBD2
TGTGCCAGCAGCCCCCAGAGGGGCACTGAAGCTTTCTTT	CASSPQRGTEAFF	TRBV7-6	.	TRBJ1-1	.
TGTGCCAGCAGCGTAGCGGGGGGGACGGCCTATGAGCAGTTCTTC	CASSVAGGTAYEQFF	TRBV9	.	TRBJ2-1	TRBD2
TGTGCCAGCTCAACGAGACGGGACACCTCCTACAATGAGCAGTTCTTC	CASSTRRDTSYNEQFF	TRBV18	.	TRBJ2-1	.
TGTGCCAGCAGGGGGGGACAGGGCGCTTTTGAAGCTTTCTTT	CASRGGQGAFEAFF	TRBV7-2	.	TRBJ1-1	TRBD1
TGTGCCAGCAGCCCCGGGAGCTATAATGAAAAACTGTTTTTT	CASSPGSYNEKLFF	TRBV2	.	TRBJ1-4	.
TGCGCCAGCAGCCAAGAGGGCAGGGGGCAAGGGGAGCTGTTTTTT	CASSQEGRGQGELFF	TRBV4-3	.	TRBJ2-2	TRBD1
TGTGCCAGCAAGTCAGGGGGCGCGATCACTGAAGCTTTCTTT	CASKSGGAITEAFF	TRBV28	few	TRBJ1-1	TRBD1
TGTGCCAGCAGCCTCCGGACAGGGAGCACCGGGGAGCTGTTTTTT	CASSLRTGSTGELFF	TRBV7-9	.	TRBJ2-2	TRBD1
TGTGCCAGCGACGACCACATCACTGAAGCTTTCTTT	CASDDHITEAFF	TRBV6-1	.	TRBJ1-1	.
TGTGCCAGCAGCTCCGACGGAGAGACCCAGTACTTC	CASSSDGETQYF	TRBV7-3	.	TRBJ2-5	.
TGTGCCAGTAGGTCGGACAGGGGGCAAGGCTACACCTTC	CASRSDRGQGYTF	TRBV19	.	TRBJ1-2	TRBD1
TGTGCCAGCAGCTTGTCACGGGGGGGCTCTTACAATGAGCAGTTCTTC	CASSLSRGGSYNEQFF	TRBV7-9	.	TRBJ2-1	TRBD2
TGTGCCAGTAGTATACAGGTGATCGGATCTGGGGCCAACGTCCTGACTTTC	CASSIQVIGSGANVLTF	TRBV19	few	TRBJ2-6	.
TGTGCCATCAGTGAAGAACCCTCCTATTATGGCTACACCTTC	CAISEEPSYYGYTF	TRBV10-3	.	TRBJ1-2	.
TGCGCCAGCAGTGAGTCGGGCACGCGAGGAGGCTACACCTTC	CASSESGTRGGYTF	TRBV10-2	.	TRBJ1-2	.
TGTGCCAGCAGCTTAGGAGGCACAGGTTACGAGCAGTACTTC	CASSLGGTGYEQYF	TRBV11-1	.	TRBJ2-7	.
TGTGCCAGCAGGGCCCTCTATGGCTACACCTTC	CASRALYGYTF	TRBV28	.	TRBJ1-2	.
TGTGCCAGCAGTAGACTAGCGGGGGAATCCTACGAGCAGTACTTC	CASSRLAGESYEQYF	TRBV6-1	.	TRBJ2-7	TRBD2
TGTGCCACCGGCGGCGGGACAGATGGAAACACCATATATTTT	CATGGGTDGNTIYF	TRBV15	.	TRBJ1-3	TRBD1
TGCGCCAGCAGCTTGCTCCCAAACAATGAGCAGTTCTTC	CASSLLPNNEQFF	TRBV5-1	.	TRBJ2-1	.
TGTGCCAGCAGCGTCTTGGACACAGGAATCATGAACACTGAAGCTTTCTTT	CASSVLDTGIMNTEAFF	TRBV9	.	TRBJ1-1	.
TGCGCCAGCAGCCGATCCGGGACAGGGGGCTGGGGTAGCAATCAGCCCCAGCATTTT	CASSRSGTGGWGSNQPQHF	TRBV4-1	.	TRBJ1-5	TRBD1
TGTGCCAGTAGTATAGCGGCCATCAATGAGCAGTTCTTC	CASSIAAINEQFF	TRBV19	.	TRBJ2-1	.
TGTGCCAGCAGCGTAGTTCTAGCGGGGGGCACAGATACGCAGTATTTT	CASSVVLAGGTDTQYF	TRBV9	.	TRBJ2-3	TRBD2
TGTGCCAGCTCCGACAGGGGCACAGATACGCAGTATTTT	CASSDRGTDTQYF	TRBV6-5	.	TRBJ2-3	TRBD1
TGTGCCAGCAGCAAGGGGTCCTTTGGAAACACCATATATTTT	CASSKGSFGNTIYF	TRBV7-9	.	TRBJ1-3	.
TGTGCCAGCAGCTCATTCTCGGGTGGCAGCTCCTATAATTCACCCCTCCACTTT	CASSSFSGGSSYNSPLHF	TRBV7-8	few	TRBJ1-6	.
TGTGCCTGGAGACGACAGGGGCACACAGATACGCAGTATTTT	CAWRRQGHTDTQYF	TRBV30	few	TRBJ2-3	TRBD1